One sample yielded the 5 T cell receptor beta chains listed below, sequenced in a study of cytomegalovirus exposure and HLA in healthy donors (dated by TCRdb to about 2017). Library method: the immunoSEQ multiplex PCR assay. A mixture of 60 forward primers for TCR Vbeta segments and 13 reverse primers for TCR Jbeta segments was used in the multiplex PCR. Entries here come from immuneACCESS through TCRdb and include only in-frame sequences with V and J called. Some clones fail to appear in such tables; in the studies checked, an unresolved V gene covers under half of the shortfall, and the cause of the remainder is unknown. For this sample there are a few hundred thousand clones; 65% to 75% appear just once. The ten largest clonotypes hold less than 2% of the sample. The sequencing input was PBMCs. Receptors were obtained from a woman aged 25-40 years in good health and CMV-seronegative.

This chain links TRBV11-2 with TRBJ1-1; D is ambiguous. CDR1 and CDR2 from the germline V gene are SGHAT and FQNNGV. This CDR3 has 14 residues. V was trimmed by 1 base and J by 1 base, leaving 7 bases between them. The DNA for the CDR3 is TGTGCCAGCAGCTTAGCCTCAGGGAACACTGAAGCTTTCTTT. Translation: CASSLASGNTEAFF.

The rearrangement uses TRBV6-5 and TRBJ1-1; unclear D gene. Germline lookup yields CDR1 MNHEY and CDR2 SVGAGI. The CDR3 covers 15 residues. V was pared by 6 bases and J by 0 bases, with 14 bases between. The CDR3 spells CASSHGGELNTEAFF. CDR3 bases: TGTGCCAGCAGCCACGGTGGAGAGCTGAACACTGAAGCTTTCTTT.

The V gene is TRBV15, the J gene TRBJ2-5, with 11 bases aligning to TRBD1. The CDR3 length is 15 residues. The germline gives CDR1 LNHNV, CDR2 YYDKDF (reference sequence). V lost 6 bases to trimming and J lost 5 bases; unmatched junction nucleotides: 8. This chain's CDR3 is CATRPDRGPQETQYF. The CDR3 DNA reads TGTGCCACCAGACCGGACAGGGGGCCACAGGAGACCCAGTACTTC.

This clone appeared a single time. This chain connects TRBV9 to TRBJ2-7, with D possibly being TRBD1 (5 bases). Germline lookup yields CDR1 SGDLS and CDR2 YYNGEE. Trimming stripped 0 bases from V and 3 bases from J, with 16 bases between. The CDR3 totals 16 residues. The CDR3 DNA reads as TGTGCCAGCAGCGTAGGGTCAGAACAGGAACACTACGAGCAGTACTTC. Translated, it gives CASSVGSEQEHYEQYF.

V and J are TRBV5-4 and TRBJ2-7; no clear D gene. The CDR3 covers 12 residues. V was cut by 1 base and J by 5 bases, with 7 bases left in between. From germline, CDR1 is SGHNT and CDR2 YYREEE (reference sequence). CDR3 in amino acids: CASSLRKHEQYF. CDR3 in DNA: TGTGCCAGCAGCTTGCGAAAGCACGAGCAGTACTTC.